Sequencing of this T cell receptor beta chain was carried out in a study of vaccination effects on CD4 cells after COVID-19. TCRdb's table, derived via immunoSEQ multiplex PCR, lists solely in-frame clones and lacks some. Of tens of thousands of clones listed, 74% are singletons. Following 10 days of culture, CD4+ T cells were isolated. All study participants received two doses of BNT162b2 or mRNA-1273 vaccine. Germline-derived CDR1 and CDR2 are SNHLY and FYNNEI. The CDR3 length is 14 residues, termini included. On this clone: Its matching antigen is unknown. The DNA is omitted, as the CDR3 cannot be located on it reliably, and the CDR3 follows TCRdb's listing.

The specimen comprised CD4+ T cells from PBMCs cultured without peptide, sampled after COVID-19 vaccination. The rearrangement joins TRBV2 to TRBJ1-1; the table's D call, TRBD1, was not checked against the DNA. This clonotype originated in a human donor who received a COVID-19 vaccine. CDR3 amino acids: CASRFGQGETEAFF.